This TCR beta chain came from a study of blood T cell repertoires in COVID-19. The overall study: Donors in the United States, Italy and Spain gave samples during acute or convalescent COVID-19. In each case, the material was cDNA or gDNA derived from T cells, B-cell-depleted T cells, or PBMCs.

There are a few counts of this clone. The CDR3 runs 16 residues. CDR1 and CDR2 from the germline V gene are LNHNV and YYDKDF (reference sequence). Unmatched junction bases numbered 5, after V lost 3 bases and J lost 1 base. In the study's own analysis: Estimation of nucleated cell counts relied on the amplification of reference gene primers. The assay was immunoSEQ multiplex PCR, and TCRdb's table has in-frame clones only and misses some. The V and J calls and clone size come from that table; D and trimming were worked out from the DNA. The table records some 210,000 clones, less than 90% of them present only once.

The source of this sequence is a human donor in a cohort sampled during active COVID-19. The specimen sequenced was peripheral blood. The chain joins TRBV15 to TRBJ2-3, with 9 bases matching TRBD2. The CDR3 nucleotides are TGTGCCACCAGCAGGGCTCAGCGGGAGGGCACAGATACGCAGTATTTT. Amino acid sequence: CATSRAQREGTDTQYF.